A single T cell receptor (beta chain) is shown here with its context. The antigen is undetermined. This entry belongs to a study of T-cell reconstitution after alpha-beta-depleted transplantation in children. Points from the study as a whole: Two months or so post-transplant, alpha-beta T cells reportedly derived from several hundred expanded graft clones. Diversity and T-cell counts at one year after transplant derived mostly from new T cells.

Preparing the TCRbeta library involved the use of unique molecular identifiers. TCRdb re-called the PCR reads with MiXCR, one entry per CDR3 protein. The repertoire holds hundreds of thousands of distinct CDR3 sequences, with 10% to 15% as singletons. The CDR3 has 15 amino acids. After removal of 4 bases from V and 3 bases from J, the junction contained 7 bases not matched to a gene. The germline V gene encodes CDR1 SGHTA and CDR2 FQGNSA. The sample in question was PBMCs, mostly from graft donor cells, obtained 360 days after TCRalphabeta/CD19-depleted stem cell transplant. This chain connects TRBV7-2 to TRBJ2-3; TRBD1 agrees at 7 bases. The clonotype comes from a male patient between 5 and 17 years old who had a stem cell transplant for acute myeloid leukemia, so the T cells may come from the graft donor. This CDR3 reads CASSSQTGYTDTQYF. As DNA, the CDR3 is TGTGCCAGCAGCTCTCAGACAGGGTATACAGATACGCAGTATTTT. Looking up the rest from reference TRBV7-2 and TRBJ2-3 gives the full variable domain: GAGVSQSPSNKVTEKGKDVELRCDPISGHTALYWYRQSLGQGLEFLIYFQGNSAPDKSGLPSDRFSAERTGGSVSTLTIQRTQQEDSAVYLCASSSQTGYTDTQYFGPGTRLTVL.